A single sample gave rise to the 3 T cell receptor beta chains below, sequenced in a study of shared T cell receptors in the human thymus. Some clones are missing from TCRdb's copy, which holds only in-frame ones; the method was immunoSEQ multiplex PCR. This table holds approximately 730,000 clones, 80% to 90% found once. The same data also contributed to another study, on human thymus T cells.

The sequencing sample was made of thymocytes. All receptors come from a girl under three years old with a congenital heart defect.

This chain links TRBV9 with TRBJ1-2; D unclear. Germline CDR1 reads SGDLS; CDR2 reads YYNGEE. The CDR3 loop spans 14 amino acids. The germline V and J ends were trimmed by 0 bases and 2 bases, with 8 bases remaining between them. CDR3 region: CASSVGSRNYGYTF. The CDR3 DNA reads as TGTGCCAGCAGCGTAGGGTCGCGCAACTATGGCTACACCTTC.

The chain joins TRBV10-3 to TRBJ2-1; 7 nucleotides match TRBD2. In germline, CDR1 is ENHRY, CDR2 SYGVKD. The CDR3 spans 15 residues. Trimming at V came to 10 bases and at J to 7 bases, leaving 16 bases not matched to a gene. The chain's CDR3 is CATKLKRGERNEQFF. CDR3 coding DNA: TGTGCCACGAAGCTTAAGCGGGGCGAGAGGAATGAGCAGTTCTTC.

This chain connects TRBV4-2 to TRBJ1-4; D remains ambiguous. This CDR3 comprises 18 residues. V was pared by 4 bases and J by 3 bases, with 21 bases between. Germline lookup yields CDR1 LGHNA and CDR2 YNFKEQ. The CDR3 here is CASSPRLDPEEANEKLFF. DNA of the CDR3: TGTGCCAGCAGCCCCCGCCTCGACCCCGAGGAGGCTAATGAAAAACTGTTTTTT.